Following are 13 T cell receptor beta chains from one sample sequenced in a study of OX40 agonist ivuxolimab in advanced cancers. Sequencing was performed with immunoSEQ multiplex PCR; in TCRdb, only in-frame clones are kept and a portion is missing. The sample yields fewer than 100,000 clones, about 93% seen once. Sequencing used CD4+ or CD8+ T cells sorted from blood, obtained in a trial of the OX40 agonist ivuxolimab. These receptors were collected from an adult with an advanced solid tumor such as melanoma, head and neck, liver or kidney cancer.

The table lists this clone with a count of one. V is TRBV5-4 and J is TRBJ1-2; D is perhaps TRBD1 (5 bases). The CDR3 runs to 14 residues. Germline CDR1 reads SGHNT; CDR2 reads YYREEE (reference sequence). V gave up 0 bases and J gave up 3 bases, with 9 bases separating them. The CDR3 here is CASSLGGADYGYTF. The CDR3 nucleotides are TGTGCCAGCAGCTTGGGGGGCGCCGACTATGGCTACACCTTC.

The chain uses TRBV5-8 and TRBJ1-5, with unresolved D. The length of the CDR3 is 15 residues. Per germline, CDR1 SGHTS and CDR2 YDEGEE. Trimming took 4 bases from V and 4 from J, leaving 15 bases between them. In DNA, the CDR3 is TGTGCCAGCAGCCCTATGGGTAACCTAAATCAGCCCCAGCATTTT. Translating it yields CASSPMGNLNQPQHF.

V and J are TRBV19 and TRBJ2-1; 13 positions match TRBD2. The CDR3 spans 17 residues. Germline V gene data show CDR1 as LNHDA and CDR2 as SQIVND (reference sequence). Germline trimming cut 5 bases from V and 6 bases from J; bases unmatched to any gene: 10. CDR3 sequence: CASSVQLLAGGPNEQFF. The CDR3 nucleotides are TGTGCCAGTAGTGTACAATTACTAGCGGGGGGGCCCAATGAGCAGTTCTTC.

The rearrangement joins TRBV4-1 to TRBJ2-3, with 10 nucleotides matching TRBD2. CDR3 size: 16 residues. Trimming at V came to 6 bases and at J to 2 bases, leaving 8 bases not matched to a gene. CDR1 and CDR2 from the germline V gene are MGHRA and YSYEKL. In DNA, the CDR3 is TGCGCCAGCAGTACCAGACTAGCGGGCTCCACAGATACGCAGTATTTT. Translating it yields CASSTRLAGSTDTQYF.

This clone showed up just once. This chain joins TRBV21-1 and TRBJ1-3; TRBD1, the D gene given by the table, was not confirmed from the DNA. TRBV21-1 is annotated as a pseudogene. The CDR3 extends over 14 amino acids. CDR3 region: CASRGQGSGNTIYF. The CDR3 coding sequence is TGTGCCAGCAGGGGGCAGGGCTCTGGAAACACCATATATTTT.

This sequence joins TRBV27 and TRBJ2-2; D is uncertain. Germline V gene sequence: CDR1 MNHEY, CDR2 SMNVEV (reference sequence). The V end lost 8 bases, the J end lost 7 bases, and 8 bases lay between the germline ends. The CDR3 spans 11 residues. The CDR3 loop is CASFYGGELFF. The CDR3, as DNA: TGTGCCAGCTTTTACGGCGGGGAGCTGTTTTTT.

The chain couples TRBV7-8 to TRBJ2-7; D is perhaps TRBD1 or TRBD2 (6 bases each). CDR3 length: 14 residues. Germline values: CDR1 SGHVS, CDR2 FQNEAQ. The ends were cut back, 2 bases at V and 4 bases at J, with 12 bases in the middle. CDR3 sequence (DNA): TGTGCCAGCAGCTTAAGGGGGGAGTATTACGAGCAGTACTTC. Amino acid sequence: CASSLRGEYYEQYF.

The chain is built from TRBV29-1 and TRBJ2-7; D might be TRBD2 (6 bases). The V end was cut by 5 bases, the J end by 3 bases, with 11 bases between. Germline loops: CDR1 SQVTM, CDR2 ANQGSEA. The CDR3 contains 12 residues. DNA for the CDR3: TGCAGCGTTCCGGGAGTAGGCTACGAGCAGTACTTC. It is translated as CSVPGVGYEQYF.

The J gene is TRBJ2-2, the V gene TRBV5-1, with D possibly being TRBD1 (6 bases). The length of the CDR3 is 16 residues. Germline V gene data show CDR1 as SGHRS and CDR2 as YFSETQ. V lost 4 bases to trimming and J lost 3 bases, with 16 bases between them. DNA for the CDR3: TGCGCCAGCAGCGTCGCAGGGGTGCGGGACACCGGGGAGCTGTTTTTT. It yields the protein CASSVAGVRDTGELFF.

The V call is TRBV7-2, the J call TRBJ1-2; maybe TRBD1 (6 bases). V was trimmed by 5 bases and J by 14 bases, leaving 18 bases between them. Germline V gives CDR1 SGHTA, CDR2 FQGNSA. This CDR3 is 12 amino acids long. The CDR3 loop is CASSLSGRGGTF. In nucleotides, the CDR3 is TGTGCCAGCAGCCTCTCGGGACGAGGGGGTACCTTC.

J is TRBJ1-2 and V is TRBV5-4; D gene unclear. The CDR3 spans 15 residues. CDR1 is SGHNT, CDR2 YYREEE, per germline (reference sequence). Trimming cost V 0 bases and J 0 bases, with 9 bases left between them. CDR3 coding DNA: TGTGCCAGCAGCTTGGCCACACCAGCTAACTATGGCTACACCTTC. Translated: CASSLATPANYGYTF.

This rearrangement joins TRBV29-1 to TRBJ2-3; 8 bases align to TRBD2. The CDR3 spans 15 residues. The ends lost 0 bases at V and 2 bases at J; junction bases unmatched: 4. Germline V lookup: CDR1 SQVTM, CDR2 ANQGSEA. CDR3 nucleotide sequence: TGCAGCGTTGAAGACGACGGGGGGGCCACAGATACGCAGTATTTT. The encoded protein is CSVEDDGGATDTQYF.

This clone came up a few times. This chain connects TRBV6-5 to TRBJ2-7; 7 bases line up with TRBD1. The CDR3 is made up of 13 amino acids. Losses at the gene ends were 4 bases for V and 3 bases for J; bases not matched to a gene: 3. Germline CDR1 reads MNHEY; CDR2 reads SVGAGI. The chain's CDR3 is CASSLGQHYEQYF. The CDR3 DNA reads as TGTGCCAGCAGTTTGGGACAGCACTACGAGCAGTACTTC.